The 11 T cell receptor beta chains presented below share a single source sample, sequenced in a study of blood T cell repertoires in COVID-19. Data came from immunoSEQ multiplex PCR; TCRdb stores just in-frame clones and leaves some out. The sample shows around 94,000 clones, about 90% of them seen only once. Input material: peripheral blood. Receptor source: a man aged 50 to 59 with active COVID-19.

V usage is TRBV10-3 and J usage is TRBJ1-1; TRBD1 matches 8 bases. The CDR3 is 15 residues long. V lost 6 bases and J lost 3; bases outside the gene matches: 9. Per the germline V gene, CDR1 is ENHRY and CDR2 is SYGVKD. CDR3 in amino acids: CAIRLDRDVDTEAFF. CDR3 DNA sequence: TGTGCCATCAGGCTGGACAGGGATGTTGACACTGAAGCTTTCTTT.

V and J are TRBV5-6 and TRBJ2-7, with D perhaps TRBD2 (6 bases). This CDR3 spans 15 amino acids. V was pared by 7 bases and J by 5 bases, with 22 bases between. Germline-derived CDR1 and CDR2 are SGHDT and YYEEEE. The CDR3 is CASQLGEVAGNEQYF. CDR3 sequence (DNA): TGTGCCAGCCAGCTTGGGGAGGTGGCAGGGAACGAGCAGTACTTC.

V and J are TRBV30 and TRBJ1-2, with TRBD1 matching 9 bases. The V and J ends lost 5 bases and 5 bases, in that order; junction bases with no gene match: 6. Germline V gene sequence: CDR1 GTSNPN, CDR2 SVGIG (reference sequence). This CDR3 contains 13 residues. CDR3 bases: TGTGCCTGGGACCCGGGACAGGGATATGGCTACACCTTC. Residues: CAWDPGQGYGYTF.

The V gene is TRBV11-2, the J gene TRBJ1-1, with D tentatively TRBD1 (5 bases). The CDR3 is 15 residues long. Germline values: CDR1 SGHAT, CDR2 FQNNGV. V was cut by 6 bases and J by 5 bases, with 19 bases left in between. In DNA form, the CDR3 reads TGTGCCAGCAGGGGCCAGGGAGGCGAGTTAACTGAAGCTTTCTTT. Translating gives CASRGQGGELTEAFF.

This chain joins TRBV6-2 or TRBV6-3 and TRBJ1-5; D gene ambiguous. Germline V CDR1 and CDR2: MNHEY, SVGEGT. There are 14 residues in the CDR3. Trimming pared 4 bases from V and 2 bases from J, leaving 9 bases between. The CDR3 sequence is CASSSDWRNQPQHF. As DNA, the CDR3 is TGTGCCAGCAGTTCAGATTGGCGCAATCAGCCCCAGCATTTT.

V is TRBV19 and J is TRBJ2-3, with TRBD2 identical over 10 bases. Per the germline V gene, CDR1 is LNHDA and CDR2 is SQIVND (reference sequence). There are 16 residues in the CDR3. Unmatched junction bases numbered 8, after V lost 5 bases and J lost 3 bases. In DNA, the CDR3 is TGTGCCAGTAGTCCCAGCGGGGGGGCAAGGACAGATACGCAGTATTTT. Translating it yields CASSPSGGARTDTQYF.

V gene TRBV11-3 combines with J gene TRBJ2-3; 7 bases align to TRBD1. The V and J ends lost 3 bases and 0 bases, in that order; junction bases with no gene match: 12. Germline CDR1 is SGHNT and CDR2 is YENEEA. CDR3 length: 18 residues. In DNA, the CDR3 is TGTGCCAGCAGCTTCCACTATGGGACAGCCGCTAGCACAGATACGCAGTATTTT. As protein: CASSFHYGTAASTDTQYF.

The chain links TRBV6-6 to TRBJ2-2, with D perhaps TRBD1 (5 bases). Trimming stripped 5 bases from V and 6 bases from J, with 16 bases between. The CDR3 spans 15 residues. Germline-derived CDR1 and CDR2 are MNHNY and SVGAGI (reference sequence). CDR3 in amino acids: CASSASPGWAGELFF. DNA of the CDR3: TGTGCCAGCAGTGCGTCCCCAGGGTGGGCCGGGGAGCTGTTTTTT.

The V gene is TRBV6-1, the J gene TRBJ2-5; D is possibly TRBD2 (6 bases). Trimming cost V 3 bases and J 4 bases, with 9 bases left between them. There are 13 residues in the CDR3. From germline, CDR1 is MNHNS and CDR2 SASEGT. The CDR3 sequence: CASSERRAETQYF. The DNA of the CDR3 is TGTGCCAGCAGTGAGCGGAGGGCAGAGACCCAGTACTTC.

Remarks on this clone: The sample carries other DNA sequences with the same CDR3. The chain recombines TRBV9 with TRBJ1-1; D is ambiguous. CDR3 length equals 12 residues. V was trimmed by 0 bases and J by 5 bases, leaving 5 bases between them. Germline-derived CDR1 and CDR2 are SGDLS and YYNGEE. The CDR3, as DNA: TGTGCCAGCAGCGTAGGAGGGACTGAAGCTTTCTTT. Translating it yields CASSVGGTEAFF.

Only one count was recorded for this clone. The chain combines TRBV13 with TRBJ2-7; maybe TRBD1 (5 bases). The germline gives CDR1 PRHDT, CDR2 FYEKMQ (reference sequence). With 2 bases removed from V and 3 bases from J, the gap between germline ends came to 17 bases. This CDR3 is 16 amino acids long. CDR3: CASSLKALGQDYEQYF. The DNA for the CDR3 is TGTGCCAGCAGCTTAAAAGCCTTGGGGCAGGACTACGAGCAGTACTTC.